This TCR beta chain was observed in a study of identical twins. The study, taken as a whole, reports: Excess sharing by twins proved weaker in beta out-of-frame sequences. Cord blood beta clonotypes present at high abundance carried fewer insertions; no such pattern appeared in memory repertoires.

The CDR3 runs to 16 residues. The ends lost 5 bases at V and 2 bases at J; junction bases unmatched: 10. Germline V gene lookup returns CDR1 SGHAT and CDR2 FQNNGV. About this clonotype: Antigen: not known.

Using its own MiXCR run on the 5' RACE reads, TCRdb lists one record per CDR3 protein. The sample shows 240,000 or so distinct CDR3 sequences, roughly 12% of them seen only once. The same data also went into a second study, on yellow fever vaccine responses in identical twins. That source reports: Reported findings indicate that twins' vaccine T cell responses seemed partially convergent, partially personalized.

Sequencing used memory (CD45RO+) T cells sorted from blood. The clonotype comes from a woman aged 18-29 years in good health. The chain links TRBV11-2 to TRBJ2-3; 7 bases line up with TRBD2. CDR3: CASSPRTRGITDTQYF. The CDR3 bases are TGTGCCAGCAGCCCCAGGACTAGAGGAATCACAGATACGCAGTATTTT.